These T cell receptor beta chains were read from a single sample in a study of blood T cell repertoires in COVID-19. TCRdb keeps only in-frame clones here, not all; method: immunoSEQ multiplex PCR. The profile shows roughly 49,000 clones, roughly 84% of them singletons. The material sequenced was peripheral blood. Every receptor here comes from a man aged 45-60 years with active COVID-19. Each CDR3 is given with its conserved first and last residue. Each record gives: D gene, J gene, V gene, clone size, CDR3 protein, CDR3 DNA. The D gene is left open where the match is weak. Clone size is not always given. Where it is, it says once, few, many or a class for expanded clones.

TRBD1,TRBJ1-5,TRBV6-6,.,CASSEGQGWQPQHF,TGTGCCAGCAGTGAGGGACAGGGTTGGCAGCCCCAGCATTTT
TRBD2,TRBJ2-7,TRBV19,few,CASSIGLAGLEQYF,TGTGCCAGTAGTATTGGACTAGCGGGTCTCGAGCAGTACTTC
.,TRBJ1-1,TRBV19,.,CASSNRGGPEAFF,TGTGCCAGTAGTAACCGCGGGGGGCCCGAAGCTTTCTTT
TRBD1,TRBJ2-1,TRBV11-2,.,CASSLSPRIGQAGYNEQFF,TGTGCCAGCAGCTTAAGCCCGCGCATTGGACAGGCCGGCTACAATGAGCAGTTCTTC
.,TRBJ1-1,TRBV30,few,CAWSRRLTPEAFF,TGTGCCTGGAGTAGGCGGCTCACCCCTGAAGCTTTCTTT
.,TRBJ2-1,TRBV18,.,CASSPTVRGGEQFF,TGTGCCAGCTCACCAACGGTAAGGGGCGGTGAGCAGTTCTTC
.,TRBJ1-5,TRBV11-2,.,CASIGAHPHQPQHF,TGTGCCAGTATAGGGGCACACCCCCATCAGCCCCAGCATTTT
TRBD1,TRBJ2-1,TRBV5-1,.,CASSLVAGQGRNEQFF,TGCGCCAGCAGCTTGGTCGCGGGACAGGGGAGGAATGAGCAGTTCTTC
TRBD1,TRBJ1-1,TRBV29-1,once,CSGLGDREDTEAFF,TGCAGCGGCCTGGGGGACAGGGAGGACACTGAAGCTTTCTTT
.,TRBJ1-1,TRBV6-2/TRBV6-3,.,CASSYPFNVLNSYRRNEAFF,TGTGCCAGCAGTTACCCTTTTAACGTACTTAACTCGTACAGGCGGAATGAAGCTTTCTTT
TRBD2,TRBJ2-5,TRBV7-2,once,CASSFLIGGGRRETQYF,TGTGCCAGCAGCTTTTTGATAGGCGGGGGGAGGAGGGAGACCCAGTACTTC
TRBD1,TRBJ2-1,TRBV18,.,CASSPGQGMNGEQFF,TGTGCCAGCTCACCGGGACAGGGGATGAATGGTGAGCAGTTCTTC
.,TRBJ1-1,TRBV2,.,CASSEAPGLEAFF,TGTGCCAGCAGTGAAGCGCCGGGGTTAGAAGCTTTCTTT
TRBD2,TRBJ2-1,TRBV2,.,CASRGLGVNNEQFF,TGTGCCAGCAGGGGACTAGGAGTCAACAATGAGCAGTTCTTC
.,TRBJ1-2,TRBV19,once,CASRAIRGAGYTF,TGTGCCAGTAGGGCTATCAGGGGCGCGGGCTACACCTTC
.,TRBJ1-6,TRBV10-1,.,CASSGSMGDSPLHF,TGCGCCAGCAGTGGAAGTATGGGCGATTCACCCCTCCACTTT
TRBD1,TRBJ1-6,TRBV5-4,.,CASSPGTGWDSPLHF,TGTGCCAGCAGCCCGGGGACAGGGTGGGATTCACCCCTCCACTTT
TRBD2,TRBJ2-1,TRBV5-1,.,CASKAGDIHNEQFF,TGCGCCAGCAAGGCGGGAGATATCCACAATGAGCAGTTCTTC